The rows below give T cell receptor beta chains drawn from one sample of a study of blood T cells in healthy people across ages. Via MiXCR, TCRdb re-called the 5' RACE reads, giving one row per CDR3 protein. Seen here are about 590,000 distinct CDR3 sequences, 25% to 30% observed once, and the top ten hold approximately 14%. The sequenced material came from blood. These receptors were obtained from a woman older than 75 in good health. Both conserved end residues are part of each CDR3. A D gene is named only where the DNA matches it firmly. A clone size is listed for some rows: how often the clone was seen (once, few, many), or a class if it is expanded.

V: TRBV11-2; J: TRBJ1-2; size: -; D: TRBD1; length: 14; CDR3: CASSSGQGWYGYTF; DNA: TGTGCCAGCAGCTCCGGACAGGGCTGGTATGGCTACACCTTC
V: TRBV5-1; J: TRBJ2-7; size: -; D: TRBD1; length: 14; CDR3: CASTPSNRGSEQYF; DNA: TGCGCCAGCACCCCATCTAACAGGGGAAGCGAGCAGTACTTC
V: TRBV12-5; J: TRBJ1-1; size: -; D: TRBD1; length: 14; CDR3: CASGRDSSNTEAFF; DNA: TGTGCTAGTGGTCGGGACAGTTCCAACACTGAAGCTTTCTTT
V: TRBV6-1; J: TRBJ1-1; size: -; D: TRBD1; length: 15; CDR3: CASMEGARGNTEAFF; DNA: TGTGCCAGCATGGAGGGGGCGCGGGGGAACACTGAAGCTTTCTTT
V: TRBV9; J: TRBJ2-7; size: -; D: -; length: 16; CDR3: CASSVKGRKGIYEQYF; DNA: TGTGCCAGCAGCGTAAAAGGGAGAAAGGGAATCTACGAGCAGTACTTC
V: TRBV6-2/TRBV6-3; J: TRBJ2-3; size: -; D: TRBD2; length: 20; CDR3: CASSRPTSGGQRGGTDTQYF; DNA: TGTGCCAGCAGTCGCCCGACTAGCGGGGGGCAGAGAGGTGGCACAGATACGCAGTATTTT
V: TRBV5-6; J: TRBJ1-5; size: many; D: -; length: 18; CDR3: CASSLNRGSARSNQPQHF; DNA: TGTGCCAGCAGCTTGAATCGGGGCTCTGCCCGTAGCAATCAGCCCCAGCATTTT
V: TRBV10-3; J: TRBJ2-5; size: many; D: -; length: 13; CDR3: CAISYRAQETQYF; DNA: TGTGCCATCAGTTACAGGGCTCAAGAGACCCAGTACTTC
V: TRBV2; J: TRBJ1-1; size: few; D: TRBD1; length: 12; CDR3: CASRGWDREAFF; DNA: TGTGCCAGCAGGGGCTGGGACAGGGAAGCTTTCTTT
V: TRBV6-2/TRBV6-3; J: TRBJ2-5; size: -; D: -; length: 15; CDR3: CASSSPKGTQETQYF; DNA: TGTGCCAGCAGTTCCCCCAAAGGGACCCAAGAGACCCAGTACTTC
V: TRBV7-9; J: TRBJ1-5; size: few; D: -; length: 14; CDR3: CASSPTGSHQPQHF; DNA: TGTGCCAGCAGCCCCACGGGCTCTCATCAGCCCCAGCATTTT
V: TRBV20-1; J: TRBJ2-7; size: many; D: -; length: 13; CDR3: CSASSDTTYEQYF; DNA: TGCAGTGCTAGCAGTGACACCACCTACGAGCAGTACTTC
V: TRBV2; J: TRBJ1-1; size: few; D: -; length: 14; CDR3: CASSEALPNTEAFF; DNA: TGTGCCAGCAGTGAAGCGCTTCCGAACACTGAAGCTTTCTTT
V: TRBV30; J: TRBJ1-2; size: many; D: -; length: 14; CDR3: CAWSRSDMATGYTF; DNA: TGTGCCTGGAGCCGATCGGACATGGCAACTGGCTACACCTTC
V: TRBV30; J: TRBJ2-1; size: few; D: TRBD1; length: 14; CDR3: CAWEPGQTYNEQFF; DNA: TGTGCCTGGGAGCCGGGACAGACCTACAATGAGCAGTTCTTC
V: TRBV20-1; J: TRBJ1-6; size: many; D: TRBD1; length: 15; CDR3: CSAFTGDAYNSPLHF; DNA: TGCAGTGCTTTTACAGGGGACGCCTATAATTCACCCCTCCACTTT
V: TRBV7-2; J: TRBJ2-5; size: -; D: -; length: 15; CDR3: CASSVLRDASGTQYF; DNA: TGTGCCAGCAGCGTTCTCCGGGACGCCTCGGGAACCCAGTACTTC
V: TRBV20-1; J: TRBJ2-3; size: once; D: TRBD2; length: 13; CDR3: CSLAGEFRDTQYF; DNA: TGCAGCCTAGCGGGCGAGTTTAGAGATACGCAGTATTTT
V: TRBV6-1; J: TRBJ2-4; size: many; D: -; length: 17; CDR3: CASSEGERGYGKNIQYF; DNA: TGTGCCAGCAGTGAAGGGGAGAGGGGGTATGGCAAAAACATTCAGTACTTC
V: TRBV5-1; J: TRBJ1-1; size: -; D: -; length: 15; CDR3: CAGSLGLSVGTEAFF; DNA: TGCGCCGGCAGCTTGGGGCTATCAGTGGGGACTGAAGCTTTCTTT
V: TRBV19; J: TRBJ2-6; size: -; D: TRBD1; length: 19; CDR3: CASSVLSRDRVNGANVLTF; DNA: TGTGCCAGTAGTGTTCTAAGCCGGGACAGGGTTAATGGGGCCAACGTCCTGACTTTC
V: TRBV12-3/TRBV12-4; J: TRBJ1-1; size: few; D: -; length: 11; CDR3: CASSTRSEAFF; DNA: TGTGCCAGCAGCACCCGGTCAGAAGCTTTCTTT
V: TRBV2; J: TRBJ2-5; size: -; D: TRBD2; length: 13; CDR3: CASRAGGKETQYF; DNA: TGTGCCAGCAGAGCCGGGGGGAAGGAGACCCAGTACTTC
V: TRBV29-1; J: TRBJ2-7; size: many; D: -; length: 12; CDR3: CSVGRDTYEQYF; DNA: TGCAGCGTCGGACGGGACACCTACGAGCAGTACTTC
V: TRBV24-1; J: TRBJ2-1; size: many; D: -; length: 12; CDR3: CATRGVIDEQFF; DNA: TGTGCCACCAGGGGGGTAATTGATGAGCAGTTCTTC
V: TRBV6-2/TRBV6-3; J: TRBJ2-5; size: -; D: -; length: 11; CDR3: CAARDGETQYF; DNA: TGTGCCGCAAGGGACGGGGAGACCCAGTACTTC
V: TRBV5-1; J: TRBJ1-1; size: few; D: -; length: 14; CDR3: CASSSQTTYTEAFF; DNA: TGCGCCAGCAGTTCACAAACCACATACACTGAAGCTTTCTTT
V: TRBV20-1; J: TRBJ1-1; size: -; D: -; length: 15; CDR3: CGARDRRAAGTEAFF; DNA: TGCGGTGCTAGAGATAGGCGGGCCGCAGGCACTGAAGCTTTCTTT
V: TRBV7-9; J: TRBJ1-5; size: few; D: -; length: 17; CDR3: CASSSDLGGWGNQPQHF; DNA: TGTGCCAGCAGCTCTGACTTGGGGGGTTGGGGCAATCAGCCCCAGCATTTT
V: TRBV20-1; J: TRBJ1-2; size: -; D: TRBD1; length: 15; CDR3: CSASPGTGGMRGYTF; DNA: TGCAGTGCTAGTCCCGGGACAGGGGGCATGAGGGGCTACACCTTC
V: TRBV6-5; J: TRBJ2-2; size: few; D: TRBD2; length: 17; CDR3: CASSFRLGGGAVGELFF; DNA: TGTGCCAGCAGTTTCCGACTAGGCGGGGGGGCCGTCGGGGAGCTGTTTTTT
V: TRBV20-1; J: TRBJ2-4; size: -; D: TRBD2; length: 15; CDR3: CSGSGRASGADIQYF; DNA: TGCAGTGGTAGCGGGAGGGCCTCGGGGGCTGACATTCAGTACTTC
V: TRBV6-1; J: TRBJ2-7; size: -; D: -; length: 15; CDR3: CASSELAFGLDEQYF; DNA: TGTGCCAGCAGTGAACTAGCATTTGGTTTGGACGAGCAGTACTTC
V: TRBV3-1; J: TRBJ1-1; size: few; D: TRBD1; length: 15; CDR3: CASSPDRGWDTEAFF; DNA: TGTGCCAGCAGCCCCGACAGGGGATGGGACACTGAAGCTTTCTTT
V: TRBV9; J: TRBJ2-1; size: -; D: -; length: 13; CDR3: CASSVGGRDEQFF; DNA: TGTGCCAGCAGCGTAGGGGGAAGAGATGAGCAGTTCTTC
V: TRBV20-1; J: TRBJ2-5; size: many; D: TRBD1; length: 15; CDR3: CSASRWQGASETQYF; DNA: TGCAGTGCTAGTAGATGGCAGGGGGCTTCAGAGACCCAGTACTTC
V: TRBV10-3; J: TRBJ2-5; size: -; D: -; length: 11; CDR3: CAINEGYEQYF; DNA: TGTGCCATCAACGAGGGCTATGAGCAGTACTTC
V: TRBV6-2/TRBV6-3; J: TRBJ1-5; size: many; D: -; length: 13; CDR3: CASSYDWGQPQHF; DNA: TGTGCCAGCAGTTACGACTGGGGACAGCCCCAGCATTTT
V: TRBV27; J: TRBJ1-5; size: many; D: -; length: 16; CDR3: CASSPPPPTINQPQHF; DNA: TGTGCCAGCAGTCCTCCCCCGCCTACGATCAATCAGCCCCAGCATTTT
V: TRBV2; J: TRBJ2-7; size: many; D: -; length: 14; CDR3: CASSEGRTAYEQYF; DNA: TGTGCCAGCAGTGAGGGAAGGACTGCCTACGAGCAGTACTTC
V: TRBV9; J: TRBJ2-3; size: many; D: TRBD2; length: 18; CDR3: CASSVGLAGAIQADTQYF; DNA: TGTGCCAGCAGCGTAGGACTAGCGGGGGCAATACAGGCAGATACGCAGTATTTT
V: TRBV6-5; J: TRBJ1-6; size: few; D: -; length: 12; CDR3: CASSFGESPLHF; DNA: TGTGCCAGCAGTTTTGGAGAATCACCCCTCCACTTT
V: TRBV20-1; J: TRBJ2-7; size: -; D: TRBD1; length: 11; CDR3: CSARQGDEQYF; DNA: TGCAGTGCCCGACAGGGAGACGAGCAGTACTTC
V: TRBV3-1; J: TRBJ2-5; size: many; D: TRBD2; length: 17; CDR3: CASSQGSSGVMAKTQYF; DNA: TGTGCCAGCAGCCAAGGGAGTAGCGGGGTCATGGCGAAGACCCAGTACTTC
V: TRBV12-3/TRBV12-4; J: TRBJ2-3; size: -; D: -; length: 15; CDR3: CASSLASVSSDAQYF; DNA: TGTGCCAGCAGTTTAGCTAGCGTGAGTTCAGATGCGCAGTATTTT
V: TRBV20-1; J: TRBJ1-1; size: few; D: -; length: 14; CDR3: CSARDIQGNTEAFF; DNA: TGCAGTGCTAGAGACATCCAGGGGAACACTGAAGCTTTCTTT
V: TRBV6-5; J: TRBJ1-1; size: -; D: -; length: 14; CDR3: CASSRKTGHTEAFF; DNA: TGTGCCAGCAGTCGAAAGACGGGACACACTGAAGCTTTCTTT
V: TRBV15; J: TRBJ1-5; size: few; D: -; length: 20; CDR3: CATSRDLPGLTGISNQPQHF; DNA: TGTGCCACCAGCAGAGATCTACCGGGCCTAACAGGGATTAGCAATCAGCCCCAGCATTTT
V: TRBV20-1; J: TRBJ1-5; size: few; D: -; length: 15; CDR3: CSARKEGSSNQPQHF; DNA: TGCAGTGCTAGGAAAGAGGGTTCTAGCAATCAGCCCCAGCATTTT
V: TRBV28; J: TRBJ2-3; size: -; D: TRBD2; length: 15; CDR3: CASAGGGLGTDTQYF; DNA: TGTGCCAGCGCCGGGGGGGGTCTAGGCACAGATACGCAGTATTTT
V: TRBV20-1; J: TRBJ2-4; size: few; D: TRBD2; length: 14; CDR3: CSAEPGLGTYEQDF; DNA: TGCAGTGCGGAACCGGGACTAGGGACCTATGAGCAGGACTTC
V: TRBV20-1; J: TRBJ2-1; size: many; D: TRBD1; length: 16; CDR3: CSAIRTGGLSYNEQFF; DNA: TGCAGTGCTATAAGGACAGGAGGCCTCTCCTACAATGAGCAGTTCTTC
V: TRBV5-1; J: TRBJ1-5; size: many; D: -; length: 14; CDR3: CASSLEGVNQPQHF; DNA: TGCGCCAGCAGCTTGGAAGGGGTCAATCAGCCCCAGCATTTT
V: TRBV20-1; J: TRBJ2-1; size: -; D: TRBD2; length: 14; CDR3: CSAAGLAGVGEQFF; DNA: TGCAGTGCAGCGGGACTAGCGGGGGTAGGGGAGCAGTTCTTC
V: TRBV6-5; J: TRBJ2-7; size: -; D: TRBD2; length: 16; CDR3: CTSSYSASGAAYEQYF; DNA: TGTACCAGCAGTTACTCGGCTAGCGGGGCAGCCTACGAGCAGTACTTC
V: TRBV27; J: TRBJ1-4; size: many; D: -; length: 14; CDR3: CASNPRGYGEKLFF; DNA: TGTGCCAGCAACCCGAGGGGATACGGCGAAAAACTGTTTTTT
V: TRBV29-1; J: TRBJ1-2; size: -; D: -; length: 13; CDR3: CSVLITPNYGYTF; DNA: TGCAGCGTTCTGATCACACCCAACTATGGCTACACCTTC